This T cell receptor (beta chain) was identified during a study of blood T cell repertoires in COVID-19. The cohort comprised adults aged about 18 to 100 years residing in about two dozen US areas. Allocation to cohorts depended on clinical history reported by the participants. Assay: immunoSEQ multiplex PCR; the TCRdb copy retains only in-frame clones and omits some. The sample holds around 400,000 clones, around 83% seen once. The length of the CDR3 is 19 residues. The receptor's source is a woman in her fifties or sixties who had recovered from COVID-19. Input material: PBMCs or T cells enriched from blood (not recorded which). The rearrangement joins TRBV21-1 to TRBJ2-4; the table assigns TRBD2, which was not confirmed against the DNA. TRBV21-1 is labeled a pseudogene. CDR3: CASSIKLAGGLNSKNIQYF. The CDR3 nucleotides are TGTGCCAGCAGCATAAAACTAGCGGGAGGGTTGAATTCCAAAAACATTCAGTACTTC.